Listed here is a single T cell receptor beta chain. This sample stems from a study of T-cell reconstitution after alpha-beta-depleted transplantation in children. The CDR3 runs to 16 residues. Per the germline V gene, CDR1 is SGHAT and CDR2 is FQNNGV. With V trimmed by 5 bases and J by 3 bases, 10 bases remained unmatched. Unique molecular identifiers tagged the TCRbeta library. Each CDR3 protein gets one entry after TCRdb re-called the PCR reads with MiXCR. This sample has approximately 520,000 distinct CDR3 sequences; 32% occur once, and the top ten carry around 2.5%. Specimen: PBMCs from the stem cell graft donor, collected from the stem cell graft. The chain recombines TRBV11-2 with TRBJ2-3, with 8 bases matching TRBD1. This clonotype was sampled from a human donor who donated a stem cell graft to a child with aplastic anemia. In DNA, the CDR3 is TGTGCCAGCAGCCTCCCTCGGACAGGGTTGACAGATACGCAGTATTTT. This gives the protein CASSLPRTGLTDTQYF. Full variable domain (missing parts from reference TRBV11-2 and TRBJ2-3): EAGVAQSPRYKIIEKRQSVAFWCNPISGHATLYWYQQILGQGPKLLIQFQNNGVVDDSQLPKDRFSAERLKGVDSTLKIQPAKLEDSAVYLCASSLPRTGLTDTQYFGPGTRLTVL.